This entry concerns a single T cell receptor (beta chain). Its target antigen remains unknown. No qualities accompany the bases; no much larger clone lies one base away. The library was produced with RACE. Instrument used: NextSeq 500. During library preparation, unique molecular identifiers were attached to individual cDNA molecules so that TCRs could be counted quantitatively and reproducibly. For every blood RNA sample, sequencing covered both the TCR alpha and TCR beta chains. For the original study's pipeline: A median of approximately 96,000 TCRs per sample was observed, with a range of roughly 23,224 to 750,000. V, J and CDR3 annotation of the TCR reads was performed with the Decombinator software suite. For the PS versus PT1 abundance plots, all samples were subsampled to the same number of TCRs (28,000). TCRs were defined as expanded if absent before sensitization and observed at least eight times at the 2-week time point. TCRdb's own reprocessing of the public reads used fastp at Q25 and MiXCR and kept productive beta chains. Each CDR3 protein gets just one entry, which takes the most common genes and DNA from the rows behind it. TCRdb assigned the V and J calls; the authors' analysis was not used. Here the sample has about 120,000 distinct CDR3 sequences; 10% to 12% occur a single time. 2% to 2.5% of the sample lies in the top ten.

This specimen belongs to a study of human T cells and chemical hapten exposure (dated by TCRdb to about 2021). Study-level background: For sensitization, 2% DPC in acetone was applied to an approximately 2 cm by approximately 2 cm area of upper inner arm skin. This study followed changes in the peripheral blood TCR repertoire in vivo during primary and secondary sensitization of alopecia patients to the hapten diphenylcyclopropenone (DPC). Throughout the approximately 23-week study period, patients were also given weekly therapeutic DPC doses on the scalp. The libraries were sequenced as a pool, and the TCR yield per sample differed mostly because of small variations in library volumes within the pool. The patient cohort, mostly female, included alopecia areata with under or over 50% scalp involvement, alopecia totalis and alopecia universalis. Nearly 30 alopecia patients gave blood for TCR sequencing at one to four time points (pre-sensitization, 2, 6 and 24 weeks). Blood was sampled from patients pre-sensitization (week 0) and at 2, 6 and about 24 weeks after DPC sensitization. Patch testing on the upper back used Finn chambers containing 0.01% DPC, with scoring done after 6 days according to International Contact Dermatitis Research Group standards.

The time point label on this specimen signifies: patch test 3, about 24 weeks after DPC sensitization. The sample's treatment or condition label, decoded: therapeutic diphenylcyclopropenone sensitization with weekly scalp DPC. Blood at each patch-test visit was drawn before the patch test was applied. Patients were considered eligible if aged 18 to 70, diagnosed with alopecia and deemed suitable for DPC therapy, and patients were excluded if pregnant. Total RNA was extracted from unfractionated whole blood collected in Tempus Blood RNA tubes. The study at large found these results: After repeated subsampling, changes were observed in the strength of the expansion versus patch-test correlation and in the threshold at which the correlation became significant. No change with DPC sensitization was found in the number of TCRs above 1 in 1000 frequency, and no evidence of global repertoire structure alterations was found. Compared with pre-sensitization or healthy control sets, expanded TCRs formed significantly more large CDR3 similarity clusters, which is consistent with antigen-driven responses. Because all patients had alopecia, a presumed autoimmune disease, the immune response of the patients might differ from that of healthy individuals. A positive correlation was found between the number of PT1 expanded TCRs and patch test score, with significance reached at thresholds 8, 16 and 32 but not 4.

This sample comprised whole blood, obtained in connection with sensitization to the hapten diphenylcyclopropenone (DPC). This clonotype originated in a woman in her forties or fifties with alopecia areata. Some clones in this sample may be carry-over from other donors' samples.

In nucleotides, the sequence is TGTGCCAGCAGCCTCCATAAATGTGACGGGGAGCTGTTTTTT. Translated, it gives CASSLHKCDGELFF. The chain was built from TRBV2 and TRBJ2-2; the D gene assignment is ambiguous. The CDR3 holds 14 amino acids from the cysteine to the phenylalanine. CDR3 DNA is the only sequence kept; it has 42 bases, read in frame from the first base. Relative to germline, V is 6 bases shorter and J is 7 bases shorter, with 15 bases between their ends. The germline V gene provides CDR1 SNHLY and CDR2 FYNNEI.